The 23 T cell receptor beta chains reported below all come from one sample, sequenced in a study of OX40 agonist ivuxolimab in advanced cancers. Assay used: immunoSEQ multiplex PCR; TCRdb lists only in-frame clones, some missing. The table lists about 64,000 clones, approximately 90% of them singletons, with approximately 2.5% in the top ten. The material was CD4+ or CD8+ T cells sorted from blood, obtained in a trial of the OX40 agonist ivuxolimab. The receptors were sampled from an adult with an advanced solid tumor such as melanoma, head and neck, liver or kidney cancer.

The chain is built from TRBV28 and TRBJ2-5; D gene unclear. TRBJ2-7 explains the end of the DNA better; the J call may be wrong. The CDR3 runs to 13 residues. CDR1 MDHEN and CDR2 SYDVKM come from the germline V gene. Here the CDR3 reads CASSLTLDYEQYF. The CDR3 nucleotides are TGTGCCAGCAGTCTTACCTTAGACTACGAGCAGTACTTC.

The genes are TRBV18 and TRBJ2-5; 7 bases map to TRBD2. J gave up 1 base and V 3 bases, and 5 bases lay outside the gene matches. Per the germline V gene, CDR1 is KGHSH and CDR2 is LQKENI. This CDR3 comprises 15 residues. Here the CDR3 reads CASSPGLGFQETQYF. The CDR3 DNA reads as TGTGCCAGCTCACCTGGACTAGGGTTCCAAGAGACCCAGTACTTC.

This clone was found once. The CDR3 region has the DNA TGCGCCAGCAGCTTGGTGGGAGTGGGAGATACGCAGTATTTT. Its protein product is CASSLVGVGDTQYF. The V and J genes are TRBV5-1 and TRBJ2-3, with D tentatively TRBD2 (5 bases). Germline-derived CDR1 and CDR2 are SGHRS and YFSETQ. There are 14 residues in the CDR3. V was clipped by 0 bases and J by 5 bases, with 10 bases between them.

The chain is built from TRBV19 and TRBJ2-7; 7 positions agree with TRBD1. Germline-derived CDR1 and CDR2 are LNHDA and SQIVND (reference sequence). The CDR3 is 14 residues long. J lost 7 bases, V lost 4 bases, and 10 bases had no gene match. DNA of the CDR3: TGTGCCAGTAGTAATCCAGGGGACAGACGTGAGCAGTACTTC. It yields the protein CASSNPGDRREQYF.

DNA of the CDR3: TGTGCCAGCAGCCATGCCGGGGATCTAGACAATGAGCAGTTCTTC. Amino acids: CASSHAGDLDNEQFF. The V call is TRBV21-1, the J call TRBJ2-1; TRBD2, the D gene given by the table, was not confirmed from the DNA. TRBV21-1 is listed as a pseudogene. The CDR3 has 15 amino acids.

This clone was recorded once. The J gene is TRBJ2-2, the V gene TRBV7-9; tentative D call: TRBD1 (6 bases). Between the trimmed V and J ends, which lost 1 base and 4 bases, there was a span of 13 bases. This CDR3 spans 16 amino acids. Germline assignment: CDR1 SEHNR and CDR2 FQNEAQ (reference sequence). The DNA for the CDR3 is TGTGCCAGCAGCTTAGAACGCAGGGGAATCACCGGGGAGCTGTTTTTT. Residues: CASSLERRGITGELFF. Full variable domain (remainder filled in from reference TRBV7-9 and TRBJ2-2): DTGVSQNPRHKITKRGQNVTFRCDPISEHNRLYWYRQTLGQGPEFLTYFQNEAQLEKSRLLSDRFSAERPKGSFSTLEIQRTEQGDSAMYLCASSLERRGITGELFFGEGSRLTVL.

This clone occurred once. The chain combines TRBV28 with TRBJ1-3; no reliable D call. The germline V gene has CDR1 MDHEN and CDR2 SYDVKM. The CDR3 spans 13 residues. Trimming cost V 5 bases and J 2 bases, with 7 bases left between them. CDR3: CASSLRAGNTIYF. CDR3 coding DNA: TGTGCCAGCAGTCTGAGGGCTGGAAACACCATATATTTT.

This rearrangement joins TRBV6-1 to TRBJ2-7, with 10 positions matching TRBD2. The V gene end was trimmed by 1 base and the J gene end by 2 bases; junction bases not matched to a gene: 2. The germline CDR1 and CDR2 sequences are MNHNS and SASEGT. CDR3 length: 15 amino acids. The DNA of the CDR3 is TGTGCCAGCAGTGAAGGGCTAGCGGGAGCCTACGAGCAGTACTTC. Translation: CASSEGLAGAYEQYF.

The CDR3 here is CASSVATLPSYNEQFF. DNA for the CDR3: TGTGCCAGCAGCGTAGCGACTCTCCCCTCCTACAATGAGCAGTTCTTC. The chain employs TRBV9 and TRBJ2-1, with D unclear. V was clipped by 0 bases and J by 0 bases, with 10 bases between them. Germline V gene data show CDR1 as SGDLS and CDR2 as YYNGEE. The CDR3 has 16 amino acids.

The J gene is TRBJ2-7, the V gene TRBV9; the D gene is possibly TRBD1 (6 bases). The CDR3 runs to 13 residues. Germline V gene sequence: CDR1 SGDLS, CDR2 YYNGEE. Trimming removed 6 bases from V and 2 bases from J, with 12 bases in between. The CDR3 nucleotides read TGTGCCAGCAACCCCGGACAGCCCTACGAGCAGTACTTC. Amino acid sequence: CASNPGQPYEQYF.

The DNA for the CDR3 is TGTGCCAGCAGCTTAGAAGGGGCCGGGGGAAAACTGTTTTTT. Protein: CASSLEGAGGKLFF. J is TRBJ1-4 and V is TRBV7-9; a weak D match, TRBD1 (5 bases). V shed 1 base and J shed 10 bases, with 13 bases lying between them. Germline V gene lookup returns CDR1 SEHNR and CDR2 FQNEAQ (reference sequence). This CDR3 spans 14 amino acids.

The chain links TRBV7-9 to TRBJ2-5, with unresolved D. V lost 5 bases and J lost 5, with 6 bases in between. Germline V gene data show CDR1 as SEHNR and CDR2 as FQNEAQ (reference sequence). The CDR3 is made up of 11 amino acids. The CDR3 DNA sequence: TGTGCCAGCAGCCGCCTGGAGACCCAGTACTTC. Its protein product is CASSRLETQYF.

J is TRBJ2-7 and V is TRBV20-1, with D uncertain. Trimming took 6 bases from V and 4 from J, leaving 10 bases between them. CDR1 and CDR2 (germline): DFQATT, SNEGSKA (reference sequence). CDR3 size: 11 residues. In DNA form, the CDR3 reads TGCAGTGCCACGCTTAGGTACGAGCAGTACTTC. This codes for CSATLRYEQYF.

The rearrangement links TRBV28 to TRBJ2-7, with 9 bases that match TRBD2. V lost 5 bases to trimming and J lost 7 bases; unmatched junction nucleotides: 12. The germline V gene encodes CDR1 MDHEN and CDR2 SYDVKM. This CDR3 has 15 amino acids. The CDR3 nucleotides read TGTGCCAGCAGTGGCGGGAGGGGTCCGGGGTGGGAGCAGTACTTC. Protein: CASSGGRGPGWEQYF.

Regarding this clone: The junction departs from the called germline gene at one end, perhaps through a read error. The J gene is TRBJ2-2, the V gene TRBV7-2, with a weak D call TRBD2 (6 bases). This CDR3 has 16 residues. Germline values: CDR1 SGHTA, CDR2 FQGNSA. CDR3: CASTLRPGATTGELFF. CDR3 in DNA: TGTGCCAGCACCTTAAGACCGGGAGCGACCACCGGGGAGCTGTTTTTT.

This clone has only a few counts. J is TRBJ2-7 and V is TRBV28, with D perhaps being TRBD1 or TRBD2 (5 bases each). This CDR3 spans 14 amino acids. The V and J ends lost 5 bases and 1 base respectively, with 12 bases between them. Per the germline V gene, CDR1 is MDHEN and CDR2 is SYDVKM. For the CDR3, the DNA is TGTGCCAGCAGTCGATATGGGGGATCCTACGAGCAGTACTTC. Translation: CASSRYGGSYEQYF.

This rearrangement joins TRBV5-5 to TRBJ2-3, with D possibly being TRBD2 (5 bases). Germline V gene data show CDR1 as SGHKS and CDR2 as YYEKEE (reference sequence). The CDR3 totals 14 residues. The V gene lost 0 bases and the J gene lost 2 bases, with 7 bases spanning the gap. The CDR3 nucleotides read TGTGCCAGCAGCTTGGGTCGGGACACAGATACGCAGTATTTT. This sequence encodes CASSLGRDTDTQYF.

The CDR3 nucleotides read TGTGCCAGGGCGGGACAGGGAGGCGATGGCTACACCTTC. Translating gives CARAGQGGDGYTF. The chain uses TRBV6-1 and TRBJ1-2; 9 bases match TRBD1. Germline-derived CDR1 and CDR2 are MNHNS and SASEGT. The V gene end was trimmed by 9 bases and the J gene end by 6 bases; junction bases not matched to a gene: 8. The CDR3 has 13 amino acids.

The rearrangement links TRBV30 to TRBJ2-6; D may be TRBD2 (6 bases). CDR1 is GTSNPN and CDR2 is SVGIG in the germline V gene (reference sequence). Trimming shortened V by 5 bases and J by 4 bases, and 18 bases separated the two germline ends. The CDR3 has 16 amino acids. The CDR3 region is CAWGPLGSSGANVLTF. The CDR3 DNA follows: TGTGCCTGGGGCCCGCTCGGGAGTTCCGGGGCCAACGTCCTGACTTTC.

This chain connects TRBV30 to TRBJ1-3; tentatively, D is TRBD1 (5 bases). This CDR3 region has 18 residues. Per germline, CDR1 GTSNPN and CDR2 SVGIG (reference sequence). V lost 0 bases and J 0 bases, leaving 18 bases between the germline ends. The CDR3 bases are TGTGCCTGGAGTGTTGACAGCTACCCTTGGCCCTCTGGAAACACCATATATTTT. It translates to CAWSVDSYPWPSGNTIYF.

This sequence joins TRBV4-2 and TRBJ2-3; no clear D. The CDR3 length is 13 residues. Germline V CDR1 and CDR2: LGHNA, YNFKEQ. Trimming shortened V by 0 bases and J by 8 bases, and 9 bases separated the two germline ends. The CDR3 nucleotides are TGTGCCAGCAGCCAAGAACACTGGGGTACGCAGTATTTT. Amino acid sequence: CASSQEHWGTQYF.

A few counts support this clone. The V call is TRBV29-1, the J call TRBJ2-3; 12 positions agree with TRBD2. The CDR3 loop spans 12 amino acids. Germline V gene sequence: CDR1 SQVTM, CDR2 ANQGSEA. CDR3 sequence: CSTSGSADTQYF. In DNA form, the CDR3 reads TGCTCGACTAGCGGGAGCGCAGATACGCAGTATTTT.

The rearrangement links TRBV9 to TRBJ2-3; D remains unclear. V was clipped by 2 bases and J by 3 bases, with 10 bases between them. The CDR3 contains 14 residues. Germline assignment: CDR1 SGDLS and CDR2 YYNGEE. The DNA for the CDR3 is TGTGCCAGCAGCGTTCAGGAATTGACAGATACGCAGTATTTT. This encodes CASSVQELTDTQYF.